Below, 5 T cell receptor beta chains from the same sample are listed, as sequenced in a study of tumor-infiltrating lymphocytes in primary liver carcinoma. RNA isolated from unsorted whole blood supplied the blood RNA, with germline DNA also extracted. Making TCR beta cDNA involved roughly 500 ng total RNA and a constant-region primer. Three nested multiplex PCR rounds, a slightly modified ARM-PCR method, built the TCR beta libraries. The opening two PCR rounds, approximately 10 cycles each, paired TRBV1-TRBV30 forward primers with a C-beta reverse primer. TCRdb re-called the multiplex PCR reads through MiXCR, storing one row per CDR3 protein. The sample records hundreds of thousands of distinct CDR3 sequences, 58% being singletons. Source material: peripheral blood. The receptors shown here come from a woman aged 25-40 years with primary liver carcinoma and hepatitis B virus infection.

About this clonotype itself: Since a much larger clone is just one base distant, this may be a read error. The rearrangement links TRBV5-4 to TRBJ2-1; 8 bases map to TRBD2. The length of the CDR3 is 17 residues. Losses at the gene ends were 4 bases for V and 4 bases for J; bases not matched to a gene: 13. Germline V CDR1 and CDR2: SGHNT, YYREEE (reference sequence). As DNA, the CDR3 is TGTGCCAGCAGCGGGGTGTCAGCGGGAGCTTCGTACAATGAGCAGTTCTTC. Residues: CASSGVSAGASYNEQFF.

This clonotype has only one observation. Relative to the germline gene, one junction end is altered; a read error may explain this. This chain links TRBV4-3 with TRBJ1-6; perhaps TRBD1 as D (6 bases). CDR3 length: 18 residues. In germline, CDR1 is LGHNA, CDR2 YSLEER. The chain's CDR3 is CASNQASWVGAENSPLHF. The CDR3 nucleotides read TGCGCCAGCAACCAAGCCTCTTGGGTGGGGGCTGAAAATTCACCCCTCCACTTT.

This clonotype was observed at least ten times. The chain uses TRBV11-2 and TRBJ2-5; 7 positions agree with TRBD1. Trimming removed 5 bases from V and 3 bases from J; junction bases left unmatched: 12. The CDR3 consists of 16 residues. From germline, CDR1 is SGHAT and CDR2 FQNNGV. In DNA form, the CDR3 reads TGTGCCAGCAGCCCACAAAGGGGGACAGCCAAAGAGACCCAGTACTTC. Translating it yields CASSPQRGTAKETQYF.

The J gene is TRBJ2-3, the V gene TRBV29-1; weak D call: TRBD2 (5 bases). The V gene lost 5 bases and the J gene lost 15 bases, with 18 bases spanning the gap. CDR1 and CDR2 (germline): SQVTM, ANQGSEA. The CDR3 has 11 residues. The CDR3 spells CSVHKGDTRYF. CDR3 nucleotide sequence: TGCAGCGTTCATAAGGGAGATACGCGATATTTT.

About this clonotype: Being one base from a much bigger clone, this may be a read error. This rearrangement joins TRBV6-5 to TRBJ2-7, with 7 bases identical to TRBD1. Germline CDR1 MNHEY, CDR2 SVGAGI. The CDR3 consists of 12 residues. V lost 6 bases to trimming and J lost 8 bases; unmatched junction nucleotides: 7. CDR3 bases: TGTGCCAGCAGCGCAGAAGGGGGCAAGCAGTACTTC. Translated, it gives CASSAEGGKQYF.